One and the same sample provided the 21 T cell receptor beta chains below, sequenced in a study of blood T cell repertoires in COVID-19. Method: immunoSEQ multiplex PCR; TCRdb's copy keeps in-frame clones and lacks some. The sample contains about 280,000 clones, 75% to 90% of which appear only once. The sample was PBMCs or T cells enriched from blood (not recorded which). These receptors all stem from a woman in her 50s who had recovered from COVID-19.

The chain joins TRBV5-5 to TRBJ2-5; a possible D gene is TRBD2 (5 bases). The ends were cut back, 6 bases at V and 2 bases at J, with 17 bases in the middle. CDR3 size: 15 residues. Germline values: CDR1 SGHKS, CDR2 YYEKEE (reference sequence). Here the CDR3 reads CASTTSGYTQETQYF. For the CDR3, the DNA is TGTGCCAGCACCACAAGCGGCTATACACAAGAGACCCAGTACTTC.

The chain links TRBV7-8 to TRBJ2-7; 9 nucleotides line up with TRBD1. J was trimmed by 4 bases and V by 1 base; bases with no gene match: 14. The CDR3 length is 18 residues. Per the germline V gene, CDR1 is SGHVS and CDR2 is FQNEAQ. For the CDR3, the DNA is TGTGCCAGCAGCTTAGAAAATTCCGGGACAGGGTTTTATTACGAGCAGTACTTC. Translated, it gives CASSLENSGTGFYYEQYF.

The CDR3 DNA is TGTGCCAGCAGCTTAAAAGGCCCCCCCGGGACTAGCGGCCAAGAGACCCAGTACTTC. It codes for CASSLKGPPGTSGQETQYF. The rearrangement joins TRBV7-3 to TRBJ2-5; 11 bases align to TRBD2. J was trimmed by 1 base and V by 1 base; bases with no gene match: 11. This CDR3 spans 19 amino acids. Germline lookup yields CDR1 SGHTA and CDR2 FQGTGA.

V and J are TRBV3-1 (or the pseudogene TRBV3-2) and TRBJ1-6; the D is unclear. This CDR3 is 11 amino acids long. Trimming cost V 4 bases and J 8 bases, with 3 bases left between them. Looked up from germline, CDR1 is LGHDT and CDR2 is YNNKEL (reference sequence). Here the CDR3 DNA reads TGTGCCAGCAGCCCTGATTCACCCCTCCACTTT. This sequence encodes CASSPDSPLHF.

This clone was seen a few times. The chain links TRBV2 to TRBJ1-5, with 7 nucleotides matching TRBD1. Germline CDR1 and CDR2: SNHLY and FYNNEI. The CDR3 spans 15 residues. V lost 7 bases and J lost 7; bases outside the gene matches: 13. CDR3 in amino acids: CASKDRRTSGQPQHF. Here the CDR3 DNA reads TGTGCCAGCAAGGACAGGAGGACTTCGGGGCAGCCCCAGCATTTT. Using reference TRBV2 and TRBJ1-5 for the parts outside the CDR3, the full variable domain is EPEVTQTPSHQVTQMGQEVILRCVPISNHLYFYWYRQILGQKVEFLVSFYNNEISEKSEIFDDQFSVERPDGSNFTLKIRSTKLEDSAMYFCASKDRRTSGQPQHFGDGTRLSIL.

This clone was seen only once. This chain joins TRBV6-5 and TRBJ1-5; 7 positions match TRBD1. The V and J ends lost 6 bases and 4 bases, in that order; junction bases with no gene match: 9. Germline CDR1 MNHEY, CDR2 SVGAGI. This CDR3 region has 15 residues. The CDR3 here is CASSDQGQTNQPQHF. CDR3 in DNA: TGTGCCAGCAGCGACCAGGGACAGACAAATCAGCCCCAGCATTTT.

The rearrangement uses TRBV4-1 and TRBJ1-1; weak D call: TRBD1 (5 bases). Trimming left V 4 bases short and J 4 bases short, with 13 bases between. The CDR3 runs to 14 residues. CDR1 and CDR2 from the germline V gene are MGHRA and YSYEKL. The CDR3 reads CASSRIGGGTEAFF. The CDR3 bases are TGCGCCAGCAGCCGGATTGGCGGGGGCACTGAAGCTTTCTTT.

The rearrangement links TRBV4-1 to TRBJ1-1; D unresolved. V was cut by 1 base and J by 1 base, with 16 bases left in between. Germline lookup yields CDR1 MGHRA and CDR2 YSYEKL. This CDR3 comprises 17 residues. Written as DNA, the CDR3 is TGCGCCAGCAGCCAAGTCCCGGTTTTGGGCCGGAACACTGAAGCTTTCTTT. Translated: CASSQVPVLGRNTEAFF.

The chain uses TRBV24-1 and TRBJ1-1; 7 positions agree with TRBD1. V lost 2 bases to trimming and J lost 5 bases; unmatched junction nucleotides: 7. Germline CDR1 reads KGHDR; CDR2 reads SFDVKD. The CDR3 spans 15 residues. The CDR3 sequence: CATSDSTGTVTEAFF. The CDR3, as DNA: TGTGCCACCAGTGATTCAACCGGGACAGTAACTGAAGCTTTCTTT.

The chain carries TRBV19 and TRBJ1-5; D not certain. The V end was cut by 5 bases, the J end by 6 bases, with 11 bases between. In germline, CDR1 is LNHDA, CDR2 SQIVND (reference sequence). This CDR3 contains 13 residues. DNA for the CDR3: TGTGCCAGTAGTGAGGCCTTGAGTCAGCCCCAGCATTTT. Translating it yields CASSEALSQPQHF.

The gene calls are TRBV4-2 and TRBJ2-3, with 10 bases matching TRBD2. The CDR3 contains 18 residues. Unmatched junction bases numbered 9, after V lost 1 base and J lost 2 bases. The germline V gene has CDR1 LGHNA and CDR2 YNFKEQ. The CDR3 region is CASSQGHLAGENTDTQYF. The CDR3 region has the DNA TGTGCCAGCAGCCAAGGTCATCTAGCGGGGGAGAACACAGATACGCAGTATTTT.

This rearrangement joins TRBV7-2 to TRBJ2-7; a possible D gene is TRBD2 (5 bases). This CDR3 is 15 amino acids long. Per the germline V gene, CDR1 is SGHTA and CDR2 is FQGNSA. With 5 bases removed from V and 3 bases from J, the gap between germline ends came to 17 bases. CDR3 in amino acids: CASSQDRGVHYEQYF. Written as DNA, the CDR3 is TGTGCCAGCAGCCAGGATCGGGGAGTTCACTACGAGCAGTACTTC. Full variable domain (rest looked up from reference TRBV7-2 and TRBJ2-7): GAGVSQSPSNKVTEKGKDVELRCDPISGHTALYWYRQSLGQGLEFLIYFQGNSAPDKSGLPSDRFSAERTGGSVSTLTIQRTQQEDSAVYLCASSQDRGVHYEQYFGPGTRLTVT.

The V and J genes are TRBV19 and TRBJ1-5; 7 bases are shared with TRBD1. This CDR3 contains 15 residues. After removal of 6 bases from V and 2 bases from J, the junction contained 7 bases not matched to a gene. The germline V gene has CDR1 LNHDA and CDR2 SQIVND (reference sequence). DNA for the CDR3: TGTGCCAGTAGAGAGACCGGGACAGGCAATCAGCCCCAGCATTTT. This translates into CASRETGTGNQPQHF.

The chain combines TRBV20-1 with TRBJ1-1, with TRBD1 identical over 8 bases. J gave up 5 bases and V 3 bases, and 8 bases lay outside the gene matches. Germline CDR1 is DFQATT and CDR2 is SNEGSKA (reference sequence). This CDR3 has 14 residues. The CDR3 nucleotides read TGCAGTGCTAGTCAGGGGGCCTACTCGACTGAAGCTTTCTTT. Its translation: CSASQGAYSTEAFF.

The chain links TRBV2 to TRBJ1-1, with TRBD1 matching 10 bases. The CDR3 sequence is 14 residues long. Germline loops: CDR1 SNHLY, CDR2 FYNNEI. Trimming at V came to 6 bases and at J to 3 bases, leaving 4 bases not matched to a gene. CDR3 region: CASRGTGVDTEAFF. CDR3 nucleotides: TGTGCCAGCAGGGGGACAGGGGTGGACACTGAAGCTTTCTTT.

This clone was found a few times. The chain uses TRBV20-1 and TRBJ2-7, with TRBD1 identical over 7 bases. The germline gives CDR1 DFQATT, CDR2 SNEGSKA (reference sequence). V dropped 6 bases and J dropped 3; count of bases not matched to a gene: 2. The CDR3 totals 11 residues. CDR3 amino acids: CSAGQVYEQYF. CDR3 nucleotides: TGCAGTGCCGGACAGGTCTACGAGCAGTACTTC.

The chain recombines TRBV3-1 (or the pseudogene TRBV3-2) with TRBJ2-7, with TRBD2 identical over 7 bases. CDR1 is LGHDT and CDR2 is YNNKEL in the germline V gene (reference sequence). This CDR3 is built from 15 residues. V trimming: 0 bases; J trimming: 7 bases; junction bases outside the gene matches: 9. This CDR3 is CASSQDQAGVWEQYF. Here the CDR3 DNA reads TGTGCCAGCAGCCAAGATCAGGCGGGGGTCTGGGAGCAGTACTTC.

The chain is built from TRBV5-1 and TRBJ2-1, with 8 bases identical to TRBD2. Trimming removed 4 bases from V and 1 base from J; junction bases left unmatched: 10. There are 17 residues in the CDR3. Per germline, CDR1 SGHRS and CDR2 YFSETQ. CDR3 amino acids: CASSVRASGPSYNEQFF. In DNA, the CDR3 is TGCGCCAGCAGCGTCCGGGCTAGCGGGCCTTCCTACAATGAGCAGTTCTTC.

The chain recombines TRBV5-6 with TRBJ1-1, with 7 bases lining up with TRBD1. J gave up 3 bases and V 4 bases, and 12 bases lay outside the gene matches. The CDR3 length is 16 residues. The germline gives CDR1 SGHDT, CDR2 YYEEEE. CDR3 nucleotide sequence: TGTGCCAGCAGCGCCATGACAGGGCCAGGGGACACTGAAGCTTTCTTT. Protein product: CASSAMTGPGDTEAFF. Full variable domain (missing parts from reference TRBV5-6 and TRBJ1-1): DAGVTQSPTHLIKTRGQQVTLRCSPKSGHDTVSWYQQALGQGPQFIFQYYEEEERQRGNFPDRFSGHQFPNYSSELNVNALLLGDSALYLCASSAMTGPGDTEAFFGQGTRLTVV.

This chain uses TRBV30 with TRBJ1-1; D may be TRBD1 (5 bases). The V end lost 3 bases, the J end lost 0 bases, and 14 bases lay between the germline ends. Per germline, CDR1 GTSNPN and CDR2 SVGIG (reference sequence). The CDR3 totals 15 residues. The CDR3 sequence is CAWRRTYRLNTEAFF. The CDR3 nucleotides are TGTGCCTGGAGACGTACGTACAGGCTGAACACTGAAGCTTTCTTT.

The rearrangement uses TRBV5-8 and TRBJ1-6; unclear D gene. Germline loops: CDR1 SGHTS, CDR2 YDEGEE. The CDR3 contains 15 residues. V lost 0 bases, J lost 6 bases, and 10 bases lay in between. Written as DNA, the CDR3 is TGTGCCAGCAGCTTGGCAACGGAGGGTAATTCACCCCTCCACTTT. Encoded protein: CASSLATEGNSPLHF.